This entry lists 20 T cell receptor beta chains sequenced from one sample in a study of Graves' ophthalmopathy and Graves' hyperthyroidism. RNA transcripts served as template for amplifying TCR beta CDR3 sequences. Following a first-round RT-PCR that used HTBI primers, a second-round multiplex PCR was carried out. MiXCR, applied by TCRdb to the multiplex PCR reads, yields one record per CDR3 protein. The table lists roughly 500,000 distinct CDR3 sequences, over 13% of them singletons. Source material: blood. These receptors came from a woman aged 25 to 39 with Graves' ophthalmopathy.

This clonotype was observed at least ten times. The chain employs TRBV7-6 and TRBJ2-4; weak D call: TRBD1 (6 bases). Germline V gene lookup returns CDR1 SGHVS and CDR2 FNYEAQ. V gave up 1 base and J gave up 1 base, with 11 bases separating them. The CDR3 runs to 16 residues. The CDR3 DNA follows: TGTGCCAGCAGCTTAGAACGCCAGGGGGCCAAAAACATTCAGTACTTC. This translates into CASSLERQGAKNIQYF.

The chain combines TRBV2 with TRBJ2-7; TRBD1 might be the D (5 bases). The germline CDR1 and CDR2 sequences are SNHLY and FYNNEI. There are 14 residues in the CDR3. The ends were cut back, 6 bases at V and 1 base at J, with 13 bases in the middle. The CDR3 DNA reads as TGTGCCAGCAGGACCCAGGGTCGTTCCTACGAGCAGTACTTC. It specifies CASRTQGRSYEQYF. The entire variable domain, with the rest obtained from reference TRBV2 and TRBJ2-7, is as follows: EPEVTQTPSHQVTQMGQEVILRCVPISNHLYFYWYRQILGQKVEFLVSFYNNEISEKSEIFDDQFSVERPDGSNFTLKIRSTKLEDSAMYFCASRTQGRSYEQYFGPGTRLTVT.

This clonotype appeared a few times. V gene TRBV25-1 combines with J gene TRBJ2-7; weak D call: TRBD2 (5 bases). The CDR3 spans 14 residues. Germline-derived CDR1 and CDR2 are MGHDK and SYGVNS. The ends were cut back, 5 bases at V and 5 bases at J, with 16 bases in the middle. CDR3 protein: CASSKYEGLDEQYF. CDR3 sequence (DNA): TGTGCCAGCAGTAAGTATGAGGGCCTCGACGAGCAGTACTTC.

V and J are TRBV7-2 and TRBJ2-7; no reliable D call. The ends were cut back, 5 bases at V and 6 bases at J, with 17 bases in the middle. The CDR3 spans 14 residues. Looked up from germline, CDR1 is SGHTA and CDR2 is FQGNSA. The CDR3 loop is CASSPGGPAAEQYF. The CDR3 DNA reads as TGTGCCAGCAGCCCTGGTGGGCCTGCTGCCGAGCAGTACTTC.

In its sample, this clonotype was seen many times. This sequence joins TRBV7-6 and TRBJ2-7; 14 bases map to TRBD2. V shed 1 base and J 6 bases; nucleotides not matched to a gene: 5. The germline V gene has CDR1 SGHVS and CDR2 FNYEAQ. There are 16 residues in the CDR3. Written as DNA, the CDR3 is TGTGCCAGCAGCTTAGGGACTAGCGGGAGGAGGGGCGAGCAGTACTTC. It encodes CASSLGTSGRRGEQYF.

This clonotype occurred many times. This rearrangement joins TRBV5-1 to TRBJ1-6; D is uncertain. The V end lost 0 bases, the J end lost 3 bases, and 10 bases lay between the germline ends. There are 16 residues in the CDR3. Germline V gene sequence: CDR1 SGHRS, CDR2 YFSETQ. CDR3 nucleotide sequence: TGCGCCAGCAGCTTGGCCGCCGGGGACTATAATTCACCCCTCCACTTT. Its protein is CASSLAAGDYNSPLHF. The full variable domain, rest sourced from reference TRBV5-1 and TRBJ1-6, is KAGVTQTPRYLIKTRGQQVTLSCSPISGHRSVSWYQQTPGQGLQFLFEYFSETQRNKGNFPGRFSGRQFSNSRSEMNVSTLELGDSALYLCASSLAAGDYNSPLHFGNGTRLTVT.

This clonotype was recorded at least ten times. V usage is TRBV27 and J usage is TRBJ2-2, with 8 nucleotides matching TRBD2. The V segment lost 6 bases and the J segment 7 bases; nucleotides outside the gene matches: 1. The CDR3 contains 12 residues. In germline, CDR1 is MNHEY, CDR2 SMNVEV (reference sequence). The CDR3 nucleotides read TGTGCCAGCAGCGGGGGGGACGGGGAGCTGTTTTTT. This sequence encodes CASSGGDGELFF.

This clonotype was seen many times. The V and J genes are TRBV27 and TRBJ1-1; a weak D match, TRBD1 (5 bases). This CDR3 has 15 residues. Germline CDR1 reads MNHEY; CDR2 reads SMNVEV (reference sequence). The germline V and J ends were trimmed by 5 bases and 3 bases, with 16 bases remaining between them. CDR3 sequence (DNA): TGTGCCAGCAGTCCATCCCGGCGACAGTACACTGAAGCTTTCTTT. Its protein product is CASSPSRRQYTEAFF.

This clonotype was seen ten or more times. The chain uses TRBV10-3 and TRBJ1-1; D perhaps matches TRBD1 (5 bases). The CDR3 spans 14 residues. Germline V gene data show CDR1 as ENHRY and CDR2 as SYGVKD. Trimming shortened V by 4 bases and J by 1 base, and 10 bases separated the two germline ends. The CDR3 DNA follows: TGTGCCATCAGTGCAGCAGGGAAGAACACTGAAGCTTTCTTT. It encodes CAISAAGKNTEAFF.

V is TRBV29-1 and J is TRBJ2-7, with a tentative D call TRBD2 (6 bases). Looked up from germline, CDR1 is SQVTM and CDR2 is ANQGSEA. The CDR3 is 13 amino acids. V dropped 5 bases and J dropped 0 bases, with 11 bases sitting between them. The CDR3 sequence is CSVSRGTSYEQYF. The CDR3 nucleotides are TGCAGCGTTTCCCGGGGGACCTCCTACGAGCAGTACTTC.

This clonotype was seen many times. This chain uses TRBV19 with TRBJ1-1; 8 bases are a match to TRBD1. The CDR3 runs 15 residues. Trimming at V came to 5 bases and at J to 5 bases, leaving 10 bases not matched to a gene. Per the germline V gene, CDR1 is LNHDA and CDR2 is SQIVND (reference sequence). For the CDR3, the DNA is TGTGCCAGTAGTTACGGACAGGGCCCTTATACTGAAGCTTTCTTT. Translating it yields CASSYGQGPYTEAFF. Complete variable domain (other parts from reference TRBV19 and TRBJ1-1): DGGITQSPKYLFRKEGQNVTLSCEQNLNHDAMYWYRQDPGQGLRLIYYSQIVNDFQKGDIAEGYSVSREKKESFPLTVTSAQKNPTAFYLCASSYGQGPYTEAFFGQGTRLTVV.

There are many counts of this clonotype. The rearrangement joins TRBV2 to TRBJ2-7, with D uncertain. The CDR3 is 13 residues long. Germline CDR1 SNHLY, CDR2 FYNNEI. Trimming shortened V by 7 bases and J by 7 bases, and 17 bases separated the two germline ends. This chain's CDR3 is CASTPLGESEQYF. The CDR3 coding sequence is TGTGCCAGCACCCCATTAGGCGAAAGTGAGCAGTACTTC.

This clonotype was counted at least ten times. The chain combines TRBV20-1 with TRBJ1-5; D is undetermined. There are 16 residues in the CDR3. The V end lost 3 bases, the J end lost 0 bases, and 15 bases lay between the germline ends. CDR1 is DFQATT, CDR2 SNEGSKA, per germline (reference sequence). CDR3 in amino acids: CSASWASRFSNQPQHF. The CDR3 bases are TGCAGTGCTAGCTGGGCTTCCCGCTTTAGCAATCAGCCCCAGCATTTT.

V usage is TRBV6-2 or TRBV6-3 and J usage is TRBJ1-5; D might be TRBD1 (6 bases). V dropped 11 bases and J dropped 3 bases, with 17 bases sitting between them. The CDR3 has 14 residues. The germline V gene encodes CDR1 MNHEY and CDR2 SVGEGT. CDR3 loop: CAGLQGSYNQPQHF. CDR3 DNA: TGTGCCGGCTTACAGGGATCCTACAATCAGCCCCAGCATTTT.

This clonotype was detected ten times or more. The chain is built from TRBV30 and TRBJ1-1; 9 positions agree with TRBD1. Germline CDR1 reads GTSNPN; CDR2 reads SVGIG (reference sequence). The CDR3 is made up of 16 amino acids. V trimming: 3 bases; J trimming: 7 bases; junction bases outside the gene matches: 15. CDR3 sequence reads: CAWRRWDRVVEVEAFF. The CDR3, as DNA: TGTGCCTGGAGAAGGTGGGACAGGGTAGTGGAGGTTGAAGCTTTCTTT.

This clonotype was observed at least ten times. This rearrangement joins TRBV6-5 to TRBJ1-1; D remains ambiguous. The CDR3 covers 13 residues. V was clipped by 8 bases and J by 3 bases, with 13 bases between them. The V gene's germline CDR1 is MNHEY and CDR2 SVGAGI. CDR3 DNA: TGTGCCAGCTTGATGGCCCTCCACACTGAAGCTTTCTTT. It codes for CASLMALHTEAFF.

This clonotype was seen at least ten times. The chain uses TRBV19 and TRBJ1-5; D might be TRBD1 (5 bases). This CDR3 contains 15 residues. Germline CDR1 LNHDA, CDR2 SQIVND (reference sequence). Trimming stripped 6 bases from V and 7 bases from J, with 19 bases between. The DNA for the CDR3 is TGTGCCAGTAGCCCCGGGACGAGAACCGGACAGCCCCAGCATTTT. Translated: CASSPGTRTGQPQHF.

The rearrangement uses TRBV4-1 and TRBJ1-2; TRBD1 matches at 11 bases. V shed 0 bases, J shed 6 bases, and the junction held 6 bases outside the gene matches. The CDR3 totals 16 residues. Per germline, CDR1 MGHRA and CDR2 YSYEKL. The CDR3 reads CASSQEGTGGYDGYTF. As DNA, the CDR3 is TGCGCCAGCAGCCAAGAAGGGACAGGGGGGTACGATGGCTACACCTTC.

This clonotype was observed at least ten times. V gene TRBV6-1 combines with J gene TRBJ2-7; 11 bases line up with TRBD2. Germline V gives CDR1 MNHNS, CDR2 SASEGT. Trimming at V came to 2 bases and at J to 5 bases, leaving 5 bases not matched to a gene. The CDR3 runs to 15 residues. The chain's CDR3 is CASSETTSGNDEQYF. The CDR3 nucleotides are TGTGCCAGCAGTGAAACGACTAGCGGGAATGACGAGCAGTACTTC.

This clonotype was seen ten or more times. The DNA for the CDR3 is TGTGCCAGCAGCTCGCACTCCACCTCCCGGGGAGTCCAAGCTCGGGGCGAGCAGTACTTC. Its protein product is CASSSHSTSRGVQARGEQYF. The chain carries TRBV21-1 and TRBJ2-7; the D segment call TRBD1 is taken from the table without a DNA check. TRBV21-1 is marked as a pseudogene. The CDR3 has 20 residues.